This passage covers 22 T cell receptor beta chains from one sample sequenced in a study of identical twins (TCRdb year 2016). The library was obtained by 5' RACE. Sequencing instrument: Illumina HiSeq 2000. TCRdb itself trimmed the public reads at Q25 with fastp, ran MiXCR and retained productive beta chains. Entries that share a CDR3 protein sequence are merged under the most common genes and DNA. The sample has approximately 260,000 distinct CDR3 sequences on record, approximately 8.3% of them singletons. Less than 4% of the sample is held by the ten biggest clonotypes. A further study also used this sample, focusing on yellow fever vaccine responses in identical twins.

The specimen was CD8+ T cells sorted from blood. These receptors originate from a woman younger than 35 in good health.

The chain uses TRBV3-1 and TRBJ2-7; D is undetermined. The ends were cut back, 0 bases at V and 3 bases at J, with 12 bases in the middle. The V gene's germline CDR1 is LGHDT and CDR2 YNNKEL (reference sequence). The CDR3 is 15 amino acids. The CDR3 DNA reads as TGTGCCAGCAGCCAAGATTCCCAGATGGACTACGAGCAGTACTTC. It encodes CASSQDSQMDYEQYF.

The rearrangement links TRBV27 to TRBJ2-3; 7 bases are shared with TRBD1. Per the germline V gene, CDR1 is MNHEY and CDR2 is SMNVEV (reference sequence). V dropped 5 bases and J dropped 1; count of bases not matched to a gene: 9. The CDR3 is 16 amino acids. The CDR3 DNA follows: TGTGCCAGCAGTCCATTACAGGGGAGACGCACAGATACGCAGTATTTT. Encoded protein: CASSPLQGRRTDTQYF.

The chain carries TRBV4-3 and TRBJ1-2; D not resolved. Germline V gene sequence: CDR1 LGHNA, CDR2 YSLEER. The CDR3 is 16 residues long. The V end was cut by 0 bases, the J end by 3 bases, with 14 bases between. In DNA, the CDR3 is TGCGCCAGCAGCCAAGATTTCAGCGGATCCTACTATGGCTACACCTTC. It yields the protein CASSQDFSGSYYGYTF.

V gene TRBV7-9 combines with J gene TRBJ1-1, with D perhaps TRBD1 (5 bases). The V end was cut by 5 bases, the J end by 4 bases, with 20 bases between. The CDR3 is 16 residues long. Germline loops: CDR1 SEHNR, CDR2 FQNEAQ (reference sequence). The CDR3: CASSPASGTQGTEAFF. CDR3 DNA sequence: TGTGCCAGCAGCCCTGCCTCCGGGACGCAGGGCACTGAAGCTTTCTTT.

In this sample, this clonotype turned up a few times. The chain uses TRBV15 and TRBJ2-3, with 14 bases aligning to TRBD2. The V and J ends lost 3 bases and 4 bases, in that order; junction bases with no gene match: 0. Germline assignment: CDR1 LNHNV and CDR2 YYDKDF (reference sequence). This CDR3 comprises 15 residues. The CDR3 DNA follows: TGTGCCACCAGCAGGACTAGCGGGGGGGCAGATACGCAGTATTTT. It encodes CATSRTSGGADTQYF.

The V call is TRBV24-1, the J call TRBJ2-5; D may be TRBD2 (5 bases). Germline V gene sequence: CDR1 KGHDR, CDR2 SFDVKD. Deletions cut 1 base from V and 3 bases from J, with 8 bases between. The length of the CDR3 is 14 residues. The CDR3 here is CATSDFRTEETQYF. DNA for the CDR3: TGTGCCACCAGTGATTTTCGGACTGAAGAGACCCAGTACTTC.

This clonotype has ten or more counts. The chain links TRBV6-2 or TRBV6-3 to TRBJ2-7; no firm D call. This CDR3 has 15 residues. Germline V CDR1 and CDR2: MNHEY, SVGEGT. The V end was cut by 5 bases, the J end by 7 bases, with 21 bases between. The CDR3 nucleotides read TGTGCCAGCAGTACTATCCCTCCGACCCGAGAGGAGCAGTACTTC. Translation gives CASSTIPPTREEQYF.

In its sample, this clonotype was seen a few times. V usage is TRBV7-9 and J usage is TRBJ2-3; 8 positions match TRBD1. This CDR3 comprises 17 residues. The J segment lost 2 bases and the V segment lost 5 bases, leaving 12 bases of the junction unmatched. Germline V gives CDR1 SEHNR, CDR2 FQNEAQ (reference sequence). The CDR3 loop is CASSTRTGPLATDTQYF. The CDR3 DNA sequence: TGTGCCAGCAGCACCCGGACAGGGCCATTAGCCACAGATACGCAGTATTTT.

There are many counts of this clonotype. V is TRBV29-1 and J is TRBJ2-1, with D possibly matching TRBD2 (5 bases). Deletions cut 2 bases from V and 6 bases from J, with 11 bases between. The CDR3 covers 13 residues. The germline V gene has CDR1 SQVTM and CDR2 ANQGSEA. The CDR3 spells CSVESGILNEQFF. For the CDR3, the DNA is TGCAGCGTTGAATCGGGAATTCTCAATGAGCAGTTCTTC.

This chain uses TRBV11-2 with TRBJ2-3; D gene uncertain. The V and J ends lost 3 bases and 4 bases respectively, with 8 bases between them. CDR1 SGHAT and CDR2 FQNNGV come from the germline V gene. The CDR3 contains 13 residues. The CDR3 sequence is CASSFVSPDTQYF. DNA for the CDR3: TGTGCCAGCAGCTTTGTGTCGCCAGATACGCAGTATTTT.

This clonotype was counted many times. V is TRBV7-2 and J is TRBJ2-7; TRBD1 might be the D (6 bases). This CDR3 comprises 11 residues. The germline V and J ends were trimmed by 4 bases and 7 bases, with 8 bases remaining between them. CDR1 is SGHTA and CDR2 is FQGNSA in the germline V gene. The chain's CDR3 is CASSSQGEQYF. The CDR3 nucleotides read TGTGCCAGCAGCTCTCAGGGGGAGCAGTACTTC.

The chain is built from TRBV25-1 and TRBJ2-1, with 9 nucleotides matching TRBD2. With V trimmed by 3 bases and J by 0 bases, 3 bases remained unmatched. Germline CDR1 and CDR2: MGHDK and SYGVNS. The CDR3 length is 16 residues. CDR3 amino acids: CASSESSGSSYNEQFF. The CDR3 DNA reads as TGTGCCAGCAGTGAGAGTAGCGGGAGCTCCTACAATGAGCAGTTCTTC.

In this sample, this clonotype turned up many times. The CDR3 is CSARDFNIAYNSPLHF. For the CDR3, the DNA is TGCAGTGCTAGGGACTTCAATATTGCCTATAATTCACCCCTCCACTTT. This chain uses TRBV20-1 with TRBJ1-6; no firm D call. Germline values: CDR1 DFQATT, CDR2 SNEGSKA (reference sequence). Trimming stripped 3 bases from V and 2 bases from J, with 14 bases between. This CDR3 is 16 amino acids long.

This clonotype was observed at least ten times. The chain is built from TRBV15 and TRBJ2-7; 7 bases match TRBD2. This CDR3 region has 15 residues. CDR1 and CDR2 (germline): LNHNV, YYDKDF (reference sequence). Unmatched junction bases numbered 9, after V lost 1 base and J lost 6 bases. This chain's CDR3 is CATSRGIQRDGEQYF. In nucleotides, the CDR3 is TGTGCCACCAGCAGAGGAATCCAGCGGGACGGCGAGCAGTACTTC.

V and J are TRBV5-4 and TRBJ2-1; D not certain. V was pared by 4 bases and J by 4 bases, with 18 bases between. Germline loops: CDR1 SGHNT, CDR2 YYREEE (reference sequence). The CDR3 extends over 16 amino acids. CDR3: CASSEPGSFSYNEQFF. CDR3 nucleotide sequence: TGTGCCAGCAGCGAACCTGGAAGTTTTAGTTACAATGAGCAGTTCTTC.

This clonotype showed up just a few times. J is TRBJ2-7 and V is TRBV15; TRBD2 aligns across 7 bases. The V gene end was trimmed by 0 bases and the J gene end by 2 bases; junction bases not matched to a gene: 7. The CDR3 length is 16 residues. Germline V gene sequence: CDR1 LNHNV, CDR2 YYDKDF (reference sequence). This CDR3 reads CATSRDGREGPYEQYF. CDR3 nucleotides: TGTGCCACCAGCAGAGATGGGAGGGAAGGCCCCTACGAGCAGTACTTC.

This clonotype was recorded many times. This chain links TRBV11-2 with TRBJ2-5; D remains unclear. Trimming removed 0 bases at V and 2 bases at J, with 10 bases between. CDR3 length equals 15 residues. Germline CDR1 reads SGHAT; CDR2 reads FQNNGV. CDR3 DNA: TGTGCCAGCAGCTTAGATCCCCGAAGACAAGAGACCCAGTACTTC. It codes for CASSLDPRRQETQYF.

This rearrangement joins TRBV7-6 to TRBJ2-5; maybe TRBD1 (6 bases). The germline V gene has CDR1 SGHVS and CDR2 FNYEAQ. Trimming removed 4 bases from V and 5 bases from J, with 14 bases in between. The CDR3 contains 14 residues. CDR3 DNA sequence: TGTGCCAGCAGCTCCAGGGAGCAGGGGGAGACCCAGTACTTC. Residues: CASSSREQGETQYF.

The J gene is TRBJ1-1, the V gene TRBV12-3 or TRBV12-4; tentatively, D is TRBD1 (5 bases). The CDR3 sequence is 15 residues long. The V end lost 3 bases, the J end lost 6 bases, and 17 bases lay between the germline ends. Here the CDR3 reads CASSLFTPGRAEAFF. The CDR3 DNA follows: TGTGCCAGCAGTTTGTTTACTCCGGGACGCGCTGAAGCTTTCTTT.

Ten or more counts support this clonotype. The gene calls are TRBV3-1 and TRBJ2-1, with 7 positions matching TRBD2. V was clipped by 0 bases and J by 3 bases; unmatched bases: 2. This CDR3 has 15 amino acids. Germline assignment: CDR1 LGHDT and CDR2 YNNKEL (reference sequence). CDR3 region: CASSQDGGFYNEQFF. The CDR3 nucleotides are TGTGCCAGCAGCCAAGACGGGGGGTTCTACAATGAGCAGTTCTTC.

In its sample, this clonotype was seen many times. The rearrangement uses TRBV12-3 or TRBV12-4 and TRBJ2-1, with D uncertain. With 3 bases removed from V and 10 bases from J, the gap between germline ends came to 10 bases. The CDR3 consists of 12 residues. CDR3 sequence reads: CASSLSGLEQFF. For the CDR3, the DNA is TGTGCCAGCAGTTTGTCAGGCCTCGAGCAGTTCTTC.

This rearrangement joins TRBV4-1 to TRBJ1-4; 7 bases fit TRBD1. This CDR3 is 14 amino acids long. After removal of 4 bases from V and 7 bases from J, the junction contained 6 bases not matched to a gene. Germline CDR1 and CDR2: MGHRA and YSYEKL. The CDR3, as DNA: TGCGCCAGCAGCCTGGGACAGAATAGTGAAAAACTGTTTTTT. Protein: CASSLGQNSEKLFF.